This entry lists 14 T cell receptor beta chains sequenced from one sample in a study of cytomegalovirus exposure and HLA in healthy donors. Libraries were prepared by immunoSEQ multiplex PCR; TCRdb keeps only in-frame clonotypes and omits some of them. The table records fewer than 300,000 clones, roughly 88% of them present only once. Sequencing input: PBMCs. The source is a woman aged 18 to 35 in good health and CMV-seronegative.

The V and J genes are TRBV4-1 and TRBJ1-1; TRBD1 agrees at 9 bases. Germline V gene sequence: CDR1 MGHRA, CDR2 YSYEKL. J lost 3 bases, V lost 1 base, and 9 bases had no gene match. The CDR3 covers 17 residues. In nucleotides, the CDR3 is TGCGCCAGCAGCCAAGCAAAAGGGACAGGGAGATACACTGAAGCTTTCTTT. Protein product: CASSQAKGTGRYTEAFF.

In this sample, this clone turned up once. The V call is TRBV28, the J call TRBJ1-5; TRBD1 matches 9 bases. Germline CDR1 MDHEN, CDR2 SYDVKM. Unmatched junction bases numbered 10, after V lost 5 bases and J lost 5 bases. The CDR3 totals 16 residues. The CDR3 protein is CASSPNLGTGYQPQHF. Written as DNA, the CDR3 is TGTGCCAGCAGTCCAAATCTCGGGACAGGGTATCAGCCCCAGCATTTT.

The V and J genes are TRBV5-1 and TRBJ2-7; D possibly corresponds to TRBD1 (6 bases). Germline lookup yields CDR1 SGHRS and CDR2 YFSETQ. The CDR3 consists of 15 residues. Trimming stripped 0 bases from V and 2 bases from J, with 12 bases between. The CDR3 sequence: CASSLEGDRAYEQYF. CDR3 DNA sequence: TGCGCCAGCAGCTTGGAGGGGGACCGAGCCTACGAGCAGTACTTC.

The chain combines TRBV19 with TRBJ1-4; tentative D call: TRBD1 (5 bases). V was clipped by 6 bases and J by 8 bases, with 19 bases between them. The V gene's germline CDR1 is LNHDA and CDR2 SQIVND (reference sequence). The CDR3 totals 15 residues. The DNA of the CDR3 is TGTGCCAGTAGCCTAGGCACGGGGGGGGGAGAAAAACTGTTTTTT. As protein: CASSLGTGGGEKLFF. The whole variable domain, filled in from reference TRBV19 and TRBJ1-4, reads DGGITQSPKYLFRKEGQNVTLSCEQNLNHDAMYWYRQDPGQGLRLIYYSQIVNDFQKGDIAEGYSVSREKKESFPLTVTSAQKNPTAFYLCASSLGTGGGEKLFFGSGTQLSVL.

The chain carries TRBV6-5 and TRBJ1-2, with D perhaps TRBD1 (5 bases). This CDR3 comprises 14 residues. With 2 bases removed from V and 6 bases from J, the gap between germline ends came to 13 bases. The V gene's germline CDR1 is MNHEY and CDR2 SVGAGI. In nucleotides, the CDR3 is TGTGCCAGCAGTTACACCGGACACAAAAATGGCTACACCTTC. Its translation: CASSYTGHKNGYTF.

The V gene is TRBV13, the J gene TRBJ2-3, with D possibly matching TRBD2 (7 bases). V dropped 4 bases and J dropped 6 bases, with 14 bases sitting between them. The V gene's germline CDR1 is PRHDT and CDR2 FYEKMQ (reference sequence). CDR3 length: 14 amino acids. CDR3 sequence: CASSSRTAGDTQYF. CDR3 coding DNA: TGTGCCAGCAGCTCACGGACAGCGGGGGATACGCAGTATTTT.

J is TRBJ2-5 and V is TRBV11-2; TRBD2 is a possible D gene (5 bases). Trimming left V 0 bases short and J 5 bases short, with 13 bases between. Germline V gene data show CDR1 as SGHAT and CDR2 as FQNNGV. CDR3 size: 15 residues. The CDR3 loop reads CASSLDTGSQETQYF. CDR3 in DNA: TGTGCCAGCAGCTTAGATACGGGGTCCCAGGAGACCCAGTACTTC. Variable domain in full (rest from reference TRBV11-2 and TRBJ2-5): EAGVAQSPRYKIIEKRQSVAFWCNPISGHATLYWYQQILGQGPKLLIQFQNNGVVDDSQLPKDRFSAERLKGVDSTLKIQPAKLEDSAVYLCASSLDTGSQETQYFGPGTRLLVL.

The CDR3 is CASSYSQGIAYF. CDR3 coding DNA: TGTGCCAGCAGTTACTCACAGGGTATCGCGTACTTC. The V and J genes are TRBV6-6 and TRBJ2-7, with a possible D match to TRBD1 (6 bases). The CDR3 length is 12 residues. V lost 0 bases and J 12 bases, leaving 12 bases between the germline ends. Germline V gene sequence: CDR1 MNHNY, CDR2 SVGAGI (reference sequence).

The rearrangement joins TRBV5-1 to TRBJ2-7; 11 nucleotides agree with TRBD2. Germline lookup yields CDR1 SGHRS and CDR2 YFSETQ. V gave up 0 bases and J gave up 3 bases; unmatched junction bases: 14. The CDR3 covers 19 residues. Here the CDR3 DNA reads TGCGCCAGCAGCTTGGGCGAACGGACTAGCGGGCTTATCGACTACGAGCAGTACTTC. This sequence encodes CASSLGERTSGLIDYEQYF.

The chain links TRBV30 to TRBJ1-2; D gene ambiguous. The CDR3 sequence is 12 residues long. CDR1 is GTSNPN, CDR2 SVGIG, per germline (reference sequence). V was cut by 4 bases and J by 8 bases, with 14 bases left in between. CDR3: CAWKMSTRGYTF. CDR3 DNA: TGTGCCTGGAAGATGAGTACCAGGGGCTACACCTTC. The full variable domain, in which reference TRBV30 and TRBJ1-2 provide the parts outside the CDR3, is SQTIHQWPATLVQPVGSPLSLECTVEGTSNPNLYWYRQAAGRGLQLLFYSVGIGQISSEVPQNLSASRPQDRQFILSSKKLLLSDSGFYLCAWKMSTRGYTFGSGTRLTVV.

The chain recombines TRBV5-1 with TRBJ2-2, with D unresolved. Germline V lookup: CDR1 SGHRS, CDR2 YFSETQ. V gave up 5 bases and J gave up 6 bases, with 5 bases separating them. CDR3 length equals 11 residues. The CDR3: CASSGPGELFF. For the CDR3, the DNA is TGCGCCAGCAGTGGCCCCGGGGAGCTGTTTTTT.

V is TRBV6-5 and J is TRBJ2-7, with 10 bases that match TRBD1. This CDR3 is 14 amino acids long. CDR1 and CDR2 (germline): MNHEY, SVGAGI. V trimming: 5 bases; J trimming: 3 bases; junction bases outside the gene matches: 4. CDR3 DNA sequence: TGTGCCAGCAGTCCGGGACAGGGGATCTACGAGCAGTACTTC. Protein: CASSPGQGIYEQYF.

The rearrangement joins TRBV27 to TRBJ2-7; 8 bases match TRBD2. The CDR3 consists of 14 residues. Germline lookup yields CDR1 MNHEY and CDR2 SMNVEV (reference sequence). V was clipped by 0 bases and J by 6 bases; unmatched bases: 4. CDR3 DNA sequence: TGTGCCAGCAGTTTATCAGCGGGAGCGGGCGAGCAGTACTTC. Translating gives CASSLSAGAGEQYF.

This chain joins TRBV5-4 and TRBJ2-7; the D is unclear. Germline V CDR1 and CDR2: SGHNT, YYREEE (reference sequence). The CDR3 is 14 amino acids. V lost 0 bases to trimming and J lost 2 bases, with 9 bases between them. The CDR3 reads CASSLANGPYEQYF. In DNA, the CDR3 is TGTGCCAGCAGCTTGGCCAATGGCCCCTACGAGCAGTACTTC.